A single sample gave rise to the 7 T cell receptor beta chains below, sequenced in a study of blood T cell repertoires in COVID-19. The repertoire was sequenced with immunoSEQ multiplex PCR; TCRdb's copy has only in-frame clones and lacks some. The sample lists 200,000 or so clones, approximately 84% occurring once. Material for sequencing was peripheral blood. The receptors derive from a woman in her sixties or seventies with active or convalescent COVID-19.

The CDR3 reads CASSNRQADYGYTF. Written as DNA, the CDR3 is TGTGCCAGCAGCAACCGACAGGCTGACTATGGCTACACCTTC. The genes are TRBV5-5 and TRBJ1-2; perhaps TRBD1 as D (6 bases). The CDR3 loop spans 14 amino acids. CDR1 is SGHKS, CDR2 YYEKEE, per germline (reference sequence). V was trimmed by 4 bases and J by 3 bases, leaving 13 bases between them.

V usage is TRBV4-1 and J usage is TRBJ2-3; 7 bases are a match to TRBD2. Germline V gives CDR1 MGHRA, CDR2 YSYEKL. J was trimmed by 5 bases and V by 2 bases; bases with no gene match: 13. The CDR3 consists of 17 residues. Here the CDR3 DNA reads TGCGCCAGCAGCCAACTAAAAGCCGGGGAGGGCCAAGATACGCAGTATTTT. Residues: CASSQLKAGEGQDTQYF.

The chain uses TRBV7-9 and TRBJ2-2; TRBD2 matches 10 bases. CDR1 is SEHNR, CDR2 FQNEAQ, per germline (reference sequence). The CDR3 covers 17 residues. V lost 5 bases and J lost 7; bases outside the gene matches: 13. The CDR3 spells CASSPNRAGGTSGELFF. The CDR3 DNA follows: TGTGCCAGCAGCCCAAACAGAGCGGGAGGGACGAGCGGGGAGCTGTTTTTT.

The gene calls are TRBV12-1 and TRBJ2-1; the D call TRBD2 from the table was never checked on the DNA. TRBV12-1 is shown as a pseudogene. The CDR3 is made up of 17 amino acids. Here the CDR3 reads CASGRQKREIDYNEQFF. CDR3 in DNA: TGTGCCAGCGGGCGGCAAAAGCGGGAAATCGACTACAATGAGCAGTTCTTC.

The chain carries TRBV7-9 and TRBJ1-2; 7 bases match TRBD1. The CDR3 has 16 residues. The germline V gene encodes CDR1 SEHNR and CDR2 FQNEAQ (reference sequence). Germline trimming cut 0 bases from V and 2 bases from J; bases unmatched to any gene: 6. CDR3 loop: CASSLAYQDRNYGYTF. As DNA, the CDR3 is TGTGCCAGCAGCTTAGCGTACCAGGACAGGAACTATGGCTACACCTTC.

The chain combines TRBV3-1 (or the pseudogene TRBV3-2) with TRBJ1-6; D call uncertain. V lost 6 bases and J 7 bases, leaving 13 bases between the germline ends. CDR1 and CDR2 from the germline V gene are LGHDT and YNNKEL (reference sequence). There are 14 residues in the CDR3. DNA of the CDR3: TGTGCCAGCAGACCTCCGGCGGCCAATTCACCCCTCCACTTT. The encoded protein is CASRPPAANSPLHF.

V is TRBV7-9 and J is TRBJ2-7; 7 bases map to TRBD2. Germline V gene lookup returns CDR1 SEHNR and CDR2 FQNEAQ (reference sequence). V gave up 7 bases and J gave up 0 bases; unmatched junction bases: 18. This CDR3 region has 18 residues. In nucleotides, the CDR3 is TGTGCCAGCAATTTAGGGCCAGGGAGGGGCCTCAGCTCCTACGAGCAGTACTTC. Encoded protein: CASNLGPGRGLSSYEQYF.